One sample yielded the 23 T cell receptor beta chains listed below, sequenced in a study of cytomegalovirus exposure and HLA in healthy donors. Primers: 60 Vbeta forward and 13 Jbeta reverse. This table comes from immunoSEQ multiplex PCR, and its TCRdb copy is limited to in-frame clones, with some not included. This sample has 40,000 to 55,000 clones; about three quarters occur once, and the top ten carry approximately 2.7%. The sample was PBMCs. The origin of the receptors is a man aged 18 to 30 in good health and CMV-seronegative.

The rearrangement uses TRBV4-3 and TRBJ2-3; 13 nucleotides line up with TRBD2. J was trimmed by 4 bases and V by 0 bases; bases with no gene match: 7. Germline loops: CDR1 LGHNA, CDR2 YSLEER. The CDR3 totals 18 residues. The CDR3 nucleotides are TGCGCCAGCAGCCAAGATCGGACTAGCGGGAGTATAGCAGATACGCAGTATTTT. Translated, it gives CASSQDRTSGSIADTQYF.

J is TRBJ1-2 and V is TRBV20-1; D might be TRBD1 (6 bases). The germline V gene encodes CDR1 DFQATT and CDR2 SNEGSKA (reference sequence). Trimming removed 5 bases at V and 4 bases at J, with 8 bases between. This CDR3 has 11 amino acids. CDR3 nucleotides: TGCAGTGCTTCAGGGGTCTATGGCTACACCTTC. Translating gives CSASGVYGYTF.

The chain uses TRBV30 and TRBJ2-1, with 7 bases matching TRBD2. V dropped 2 bases and J dropped 14; count of bases not matched to a gene: 6. The CDR3 length is 11 residues. Germline CDR1 and CDR2: GTSNPN and SVGIG (reference sequence). Written as DNA, the CDR3 is TGTGCCTGGAGTAACGGACTAGTAGAGTTCTTC. Amino acid sequence: CAWSNGLVEFF.

This clone was counted a few times. This chain links TRBV19 with TRBJ1-1; TRBD1 might be the D (6 bases). V was clipped by 6 bases and J by 0 bases, with 8 bases between them. In germline, CDR1 is LNHDA, CDR2 SQIVND (reference sequence). The CDR3 contains 13 residues. Written as DNA, the CDR3 is TGTGCCAGTAGGTGGGGGCTGAACACTGAAGCTTTCTTT. This translates into CASRWGLNTEAFF.

J is TRBJ2-7 and V is TRBV4-3; D remains ambiguous. V was clipped by 0 bases and J by 7 bases, with 16 bases between them. Germline CDR1 reads LGHNA; CDR2 reads YSLEER. This CDR3 is 15 amino acids long. The CDR3 DNA is TGCGCCAGCAGCCAAGAACTCTCCTACCTCCTAGAGCAGTACTTC. As protein: CASSQELSYLLEQYF.

This clone was counted only a few times. The gene calls are TRBV25-1 and TRBJ1-5; no clear D gene. This CDR3 is built from 15 residues. V was trimmed by 8 bases and J by 1 base, leaving 15 bases between them. The V gene's germline CDR1 is MGHDK and CDR2 SYGVNS. The CDR3 DNA follows: TGTGCCAGCGGGCACGGGGTTAGGAGCAATCAGCCCCAGCATTTT. It yields the protein CASGHGVRSNQPQHF.

The chain employs TRBV19 and TRBJ2-7; TRBD1 might be the D (5 bases). Per germline, CDR1 LNHDA and CDR2 SQIVND (reference sequence). The CDR3 is made up of 12 amino acids. V gave up 2 bases and J gave up 5 bases, with 7 bases separating them. The CDR3 reads CASSILGDEQYF. The CDR3 coding sequence is TGTGCCAGTAGTATATTAGGGGACGAGCAGTACTTC.

CDR3 sequence (DNA): TGCGCCAGCACGATGGACTACCCACCCTACAATGAGCAGTTCTTC. Translation gives CASTMDYPPYNEQFF. The chain has TRBV5-1 and TRBJ2-1, with D perhaps TRBD2 (6 bases). Germline V gene data show CDR1 as SGHRS and CDR2 as YFSETQ. V was cut by 6 bases and J by 2 bases, with 15 bases left in between. This CDR3 spans 15 amino acids.

This clone was detected a few times. The chain joins TRBV19 to TRBJ1-1; D not resolved. V was clipped by 3 bases and J by 12 bases, with 11 bases between them. The CDR3 covers 11 residues. Germline V gives CDR1 LNHDA, CDR2 SQIVND (reference sequence). For the CDR3, the DNA is TGTGCCAGTAGTATTAGGCGGGCAACTTTCTTT. This gives the protein CASSIRRATFF.

The chain recombines TRBV4-2 with TRBJ1-5, with 8 bases aligning to TRBD1. The germline CDR1 and CDR2 sequences are LGHNA and YNFKEQ. V dropped 0 bases and J dropped 6; count of bases not matched to a gene: 4. The CDR3 has 15 amino acids. In DNA form, the CDR3 reads TGTGCCAGCAGCCAAGAGGACAGGGAGGGTCAGCCCCAGCATTTT. It yields the protein CASSQEDREGQPQHF.

The genes are TRBV6-1 and TRBJ1-1, with TRBD1 as a possible D gene (6 bases). Germline values: CDR1 MNHNS, CDR2 SASEGT. V was shortened by 4 bases and J by 8 bases, with 8 bases between the two germline ends. CDR3 size: 11 residues. The DNA of the CDR3 is TGTGCCAGCAGTGTAGACAGGGAAGCTTTCTTT. As protein: CASSVDREAFF.

The rearrangement joins TRBV29-1 to TRBJ2-3; 7 bases fit TRBD1. Germline V gives CDR1 SQVTM, CDR2 ANQGSEA. Losses at the gene ends were 7 bases for V and 12 bases for J; bases not matched to a gene: 16. The CDR3 is made up of 13 amino acids. DNA of the CDR3: TGCAGCGCTCAGTGGGACAGATCAATCCAACAGTATTTT. It translates to CSAQWDRSIQQYF.

Here the CDR3 reads CASSLASTYEQYF. As DNA, the CDR3 is TGTGCCAGCAGCTTAGCTAGCACCTACGAGCAGTACTTC. The rearrangement links TRBV7-2 to TRBJ2-7, with unresolved D. The V end was cut by 0 bases, the J end by 2 bases, with 5 bases between. CDR1 and CDR2 (germline): SGHTA, FQGNSA. CDR3 length: 13 amino acids.

This chain uses TRBV14 with TRBJ1-3, with 11 bases matching TRBD1. The CDR3 spans 18 residues. Germline CDR1 reads SGHDN; CDR2 reads FVKESK. The V gene end was trimmed by 0 bases and the J gene end by 2 bases; junction bases not matched to a gene: 6. The CDR3 nucleotides are TGTGCCAGCAGCCAAGATGTGGGACAGGGGGAGGCTGGAAACACCATATATTTT. Encoded protein: CASSQDVGQGEAGNTIYF.

The chain is built from TRBV10-1 and TRBJ1-1, with 8 positions matching TRBD1. Germline-derived CDR1 and CDR2 are WNHNN and SYGVQD (reference sequence). The ends lost 6 bases at V and 1 base at J; junction bases unmatched: 4. The CDR3 is made up of 14 amino acids. The CDR3 reads CASRPGQGNTEAFF. DNA of the CDR3: TGCGCCAGCAGACCCGGACAGGGGAACACTGAAGCTTTCTTT.

The CDR3 coding sequence is TGTGCCAGCCTCAGGGACTCCTACGAGCAGTACTTC. This codes for CASLRDSYEQYF. This chain links TRBV28 with TRBJ2-7; the D gene is possibly TRBD1 (5 bases). This CDR3 comprises 12 residues. V was clipped by 8 bases and J by 0 bases, with 8 bases between them. In germline, CDR1 is MDHEN, CDR2 SYDVKM.

V is TRBV10-1 and J is TRBJ2-7; the match to TRBD2 covers 8 bases. The CDR3 contains 13 residues. Germline V gives CDR1 WNHNN, CDR2 SYGVQD (reference sequence). V was pared by 8 bases and J by 8 bases, with 11 bases of the junction left unmatched. The CDR3 loop reads CASSTGLASQQYF. CDR3 DNA: TGCGCCAGCTCTACCGGACTAGCATCCCAGCAGTACTTC.

This chain uses TRBV28 with TRBJ1-5, with 7 bases identical to TRBD1. With 3 bases clipped from V and 6 bases from J, the junction kept 8 bases outside the gene matches. Germline lookup yields CDR1 MDHEN and CDR2 SYDVKM. The CDR3 totals 15 residues. CDR3 coding DNA: TGTGCCAGCAGTTTGTTCTCGACAGGGTTTCAGCCCCAGCATTTT. Translated, it gives CASSLFSTGFQPQHF.

A few counts support this clone. The rearrangement uses TRBV5-6 and TRBJ2-2; D unclear. Germline CDR1 and CDR2: SGHDT and YYEEEE. The ends were cut back, 0 bases at V and 5 bases at J, with 8 bases in the middle. The CDR3 has 14 amino acids. CDR3 loop: CASSLGLGTGELFF. The CDR3 DNA reads TGTGCCAGCAGCTTGGGTCTAGGTACCGGGGAGCTGTTTTTT. Filled out from reference TRBV5-6 and TRBJ2-2, the complete variable domain reads DAGVTQSPTHLIKTRGQQVTLRCSPKSGHDTVSWYQQALGQGPQFIFQYYEEEERQRGNFPDRFSGHQFPNYSSELNVNALLLGDSALYLCASSLGLGTGELFFGEGSRLTVL.

A few counts support this clone. The rearrangement uses TRBV25-1 and TRBJ2-1, with 11 positions matching TRBD2. This CDR3 is built from 15 residues. Losses at the gene ends were 5 bases for V and 6 bases for J; bases not matched to a gene: 6. Germline V gene sequence: CDR1 MGHDK, CDR2 SYGVNS. CDR3 sequence reads: CASSKLAGGPNEQFF. In nucleotides, the CDR3 is TGTGCCAGCAGTAAGTTAGCGGGAGGGCCCAATGAGCAGTTCTTC.

The rearrangement joins TRBV29-1 to TRBJ1-1; possible D gene TRBD1, 5 bases. The CDR3 is made up of 13 amino acids. Germline V lookup: CDR1 SQVTM, CDR2 ANQGSEA. V was pared by 5 bases and J by 3 bases, with 13 bases between. The CDR3 sequence is CSVTGTVDTEAFF. CDR3 bases: TGCAGCGTTACCGGGACTGTAGACACTGAAGCTTTCTTT. Looking up the rest from reference TRBV29-1 and TRBJ1-1 gives the full variable domain: SAVISQKPSRDICQRGTSLTIQCQVDSQVTMMFWYRQQPGQSLTLIATANQGSEATYESGFVIDKFPISRPNLTFSTLTVSNMSPEDSSIYLCSVTGTVDTEAFFGQGTRLTVV.

CDR3 bases: TGTGCCAGCAGCACCTCGACAGGCTCACCTCTCGCTGAAGCTTTCTTT. Its protein product is CASSTSTGSPLAEAFF. The rearrangement uses TRBV9 and TRBJ1-1; TRBD1 is a possible D gene (6 bases). The CDR3 spans 16 residues. Germline V lookup: CDR1 SGDLS, CDR2 YYNGEE. The ends were cut back, 4 bases at V and 6 bases at J, with 22 bases in the middle.

The chain carries TRBV11-2 and TRBJ2-7, with TRBD1 identical over 7 bases. The CDR3 contains 14 residues. Germline loops: CDR1 SGHAT, CDR2 FQNNGV. Trimming took 6 bases from V and 6 from J; bases not matched to a gene: 11. The CDR3 protein is CASSSTGTVGEQYF. The CDR3 DNA is TGTGCCAGCAGTTCTACCGGGACAGTAGGCGAGCAGTACTTC.